These 20 T cell receptor beta chains originate from one sample sequenced in a study of shared clonotypes between healthy human individuals. Only in-frame clones appear in the TCRdb table, and some are missing; sequencing was by immunoSEQ multiplex PCR. The sample has under 2.5 million clones, about 90% seen once. The sequenced material came from naive CD4+ T cells from PBMCs. The subset is: CD45RA+ positively selected. All receptors come from a man aged 18 to 29 in good health. Some clones in this sample may be carry-over from other donors' samples.

The chain combines TRBV27 with TRBJ1-1; 11 bases fit TRBD1. V lost 2 bases and J lost 4; bases outside the gene matches: 3. CDR1 and CDR2 (germline): MNHEY, SMNVEV (reference sequence). This CDR3 is built from 15 residues. The CDR3 coding sequence is TGTGCCAGCAGTTTAGGGACAGGGGGAATCACTGAAGCTTTCTTT. This gives the protein CASSLGTGGITEAFF.

About this clone: Other DNA sequences in this specimen translate into the identical CDR3. The gene calls are TRBV30 and TRBJ2-2; possible D gene TRBD1, 5 bases. Trimming cost V 0 bases and J 5 bases, with 7 bases left between them. The germline V gene has CDR1 GTSNPN and CDR2 SVGIG (reference sequence). There are 13 residues in the CDR3. The CDR3 region has the DNA TGTGCCTGGAGTGTCCAGGGTACCGGGGAGCTGTTTTTT. Residues: CAWSVQGTGELFF.

The rearrangement uses TRBV27 and TRBJ2-3, with 13 bases aligning to TRBD2. Germline CDR1 and CDR2: MNHEY and SMNVEV (reference sequence). The V gene end was trimmed by 5 bases and the J gene end by 4 bases; junction bases not matched to a gene: 9. CDR3 size: 17 residues. In nucleotides, the CDR3 is TGTGCCAGCAGTATCCGGACTAGCGGGAGTACCCCAGATACGCAGTATTTT. It yields the protein CASSIRTSGSTPDTQYF.

This chain's CDR3 is CASSGIPGRGPTDTQYF. The CDR3 DNA follows: TGCGCCAGCAGTGGCATCCCGGGACGCGGACCCACAGATACGCAGTATTTT. This chain connects TRBV5-1 to TRBJ2-3; D possibly uses TRBD1 or TRBD2 (5 bases each). The CDR3 totals 17 residues. Germline loops: CDR1 SGHRS, CDR2 YFSETQ. V was cut by 5 bases and J by 2 bases, with 21 bases left in between.

The chain uses TRBV2 and TRBJ2-7; 10 nucleotides match TRBD2. The germline CDR1 and CDR2 sequences are SNHLY and FYNNEI. J gave up 4 bases and V 4 bases, and 7 bases lay outside the gene matches. This CDR3 has 15 residues. The CDR3 loop is CASSGIAGGQYEQYF. The CDR3 bases are TGTGCCAGCAGTGGGATAGCGGGAGGTCAATACGAGCAGTACTTC.

The J gene is TRBJ2-7, the V gene TRBV6-5; 9 nucleotides agree with TRBD1. There are 15 residues in the CDR3. With 5 bases clipped from V and 2 bases from J, the junction kept 7 bases outside the gene matches. Germline V gene lookup returns CDR1 MNHEY and CDR2 SVGAGI. CDR3: CASSRTRDRAYEQYF. CDR3 sequence (DNA): TGTGCCAGCAGTCGAACTCGGGACAGGGCCTACGAGCAGTACTTC.

A single count supports this clone. The chain employs TRBV9 and TRBJ2-1; the match to TRBD2 covers 7 bases. The CDR3 contains 17 residues. Germline CDR1 reads SGDLS; CDR2 reads YYNGEE. The V segment lost 3 bases and the J segment 0 bases; nucleotides outside the gene matches: 9. The CDR3 DNA sequence: TGTGCCAGCAGCGAGGAGCGGGGCCAGAGCTCCTACAATGAGCAGTTCTTC. As protein: CASSEERGQSSYNEQFF.

A few counts support this clone. The chain employs TRBV29-1 and TRBJ1-2; D not certain. With 7 bases removed from V and 7 bases from J, the gap between germline ends came to 13 bases. This CDR3 is built from 11 residues. The germline CDR1 and CDR2 sequences are SQVTM and ANQGSEA. CDR3 coding DNA: TGCAGCGCCTGCACTCTGGGTGGCTACACCTTC. This gives the protein CSACTLGGYTF.

This chain links TRBV11-2 with TRBJ2-6; 9 nucleotides agree with TRBD1. Losses at the gene ends were 4 bases for V and 0 bases for J; bases not matched to a gene: 7. Per germline, CDR1 SGHAT and CDR2 FQNNGV. The length of the CDR3 is 18 residues. For the CDR3, the DNA is TGTGCCAGCAGCTCCCGGGACAGGGTCCTCTCTGGGGCCAACGTCCTGACTTTC. Translating gives CASSSRDRVLSGANVLTF.

V gene TRBV18 combines with J gene TRBJ1-5, with a possible D match to TRBD1 (6 bases). Germline CDR1 KGHSH, CDR2 LQKENI. The V and J ends lost 6 bases and 7 bases respectively, with 13 bases between them. There are 13 residues in the CDR3. CDR3 protein: CASSEDSIQPQHF. Here the CDR3 DNA reads TGTGCCAGCTCGGAGGACAGTATCCAGCCCCAGCATTTT. Full variable domain (rest looked up from reference TRBV18 and TRBJ1-5): NAGVMQNPRHLVRRRGQEARLRCSPMKGHSHVYWYRQLPEEGLKFMVYLQKENIIDESGMPKERFSAEFPKEGPSILRIQQVVRGDSAAYFCASSEDSIQPQHFGDGTRLSIL.

This clone was picked up one time. The gene calls are TRBV5-1 and TRBJ2-1; D is possibly TRBD2 (6 bases). Germline CDR1 and CDR2: SGHRS and YFSETQ. This CDR3 spans 16 amino acids. V was cut by 2 bases and J by 0 bases, with 12 bases left in between. CDR3 in amino acids: CASSFRRGASYNEQFF. The CDR3 region has the DNA TGCGCCAGCAGCTTCAGGCGGGGAGCCTCCTACAATGAGCAGTTCTTC.

In the case of this clone: This sample includes further DNA sequences coding for the same CDR3. The chain carries TRBV7-3 and TRBJ2-1, with 8 bases identical to TRBD2. The trim removed 2 bases at V and 1 base at J, leaving 1 base unmatched. CDR3 length: 15 amino acids. CDR1 is SGHTA, CDR2 FQGTGA, per germline. DNA of the CDR3: TGTGCCAGCAGCTTATTAGCGGGGTCCTACAATGAGCAGTTCTTC. Amino acids: CASSLLAGSYNEQFF.

CDR3 sequence: CASSIQPRGPGANVLTF. CDR3 nucleotide sequence: TGTGCCAGTAGTATACAACCCCGGGGACCCGGGGCCAACGTCCTGACTTTC. The chain has TRBV19 and TRBJ2-6; either TRBD1 or TRBD2 may supply D (5 bases each). Trimming left V 2 bases short and J 4 bases short, with 15 bases between. In germline, CDR1 is LNHDA, CDR2 SQIVND (reference sequence). CDR3 length equals 17 residues.

The chain combines TRBV6-5 with TRBJ2-7, with D unclear. V was pared by 5 bases and J by 9 bases, with 2 bases between. The CDR3 is 8 residues long. Germline V CDR1 and CDR2: MNHEY, SVGAGI. The CDR3 spells CASSVQYF. CDR3 coding DNA: TGTGCCAGCAGTGTGCAGTACTTC.

This sequence joins TRBV18 and TRBJ2-1; D call uncertain. The CDR3 has 13 amino acids. V lost 4 bases and J 12 bases, leaving 16 bases between the germline ends. Germline V lookup: CDR1 KGHSH, CDR2 LQKENI. The CDR3 nucleotides read TGTGCCAGCTCACTACAAGACCGGACGGCGCAGTTCTTC. Its protein product is CASSLQDRTAQFF.

This clone was seen a single time. The gene calls are TRBV15 and TRBJ2-2, with a weak D call TRBD2 (5 bases). This CDR3 contains 15 residues. The germline V and J ends were trimmed by 1 base and 4 bases, with 10 bases remaining between them. The V gene's germline CDR1 is LNHNV and CDR2 YYDKDF (reference sequence). The CDR3 region has the DNA TGTGCCACCAGCAGAGGAGGGTCGGGCACCGGGGAGCTGTTTTTT. Amino acid sequence: CATSRGGSGTGELFF.

The rearrangement links TRBV7-2 to TRBJ1-4; no definite D call. Germline values: CDR1 SGHTA, CDR2 FQGNSA. V shed 8 bases and J shed 8 bases, with 18 bases lying between them. This CDR3 is built from 14 residues. CDR3 in DNA: TGTGCCAGCGGCAGCTACGGGCCCGGAGAAAAACTGTTTTTT. This translates into CASGSYGPGEKLFF.

To note about this clone: The same CDR3 is also encoded by other DNA sequences in this sample. V and J are TRBV7-9 and TRBJ1-4; D not certain. V was shortened by 3 bases and J by 5 bases, with 7 bases between the two germline ends. This CDR3 region has 13 residues. Germline V gene data show CDR1 as SEHNR and CDR2 as FQNEAQ (reference sequence). As DNA, the CDR3 is TGTGCCAGCAGCTTGGTACAGAATGAAAAACTGTTTTTT. Translation: CASSLVQNEKLFF. Supplemented by reference TRBV7-9 and TRBJ1-4, the full variable domain reads DTGVSQNPRHKITKRGQNVTFRCDPISEHNRLYWYRQTLGQGPEFLTYFQNEAQLEKSRLLSDRFSAERPKGSFSTLEIQRTEQGDSAMYLCASSLVQNEKLFFGSGTQLSVL.

The V call is TRBV5-5, the J call TRBJ1-1; possible D gene TRBD1, 6 bases. The CDR3 covers 16 residues. CDR1 is SGHKS and CDR2 is YYEKEE in the germline V gene (reference sequence). V was pared by 0 bases and J by 4 bases, with 16 bases between. The DNA for the CDR3 is TGTGCCAGCAGCTTGGGTGAAACAGGGCTGGGCACTGAAGCTTTCTTT. This sequence encodes CASSLGETGLGTEAFF.

J is TRBJ1-1 and V is TRBV9; the D is unclear. Trimming took 7 bases from V and 2 from J, leaving 12 bases between them. Germline-derived CDR1 and CDR2 are SGDLS and YYNGEE. The CDR3 is 13 amino acids. CDR3 in DNA: TGTGCCAGCTCCAAGGACTACAACACTGAAGCTTTCTTT. Amino acids: CASSKDYNTEAFF.